This TCR beta chain was captured in a study of T cell changes during pregnancy in multiple sclerosis. Profiling relied on immunoSEQ multiplex PCR, and the TCRdb table lists in-frame clones only, not all of them. The top ten hold 2.6% of the sample, which has about 80,000 clones, roughly 91% seen once. This TCR was sampled from a female donor in good health, enrolled as a control in a pregnancy study. Sequenced here: peripheral blood, sampled after pregnancy.

The CDR3 loop reads CASRRIQGNQPQHF. The CDR3 DNA reads TGTGCCAGCCGACGTATTCAGGGCAATCAGCCCCAGCATTTT. The V gene is TRBV6-6, the J gene TRBJ1-5; the D is unclear. Per germline, CDR1 MNHNY and CDR2 SVGAGI (reference sequence). Trimming removed 8 bases at V and 2 bases at J, with 13 bases between. This CDR3 spans 14 amino acids.